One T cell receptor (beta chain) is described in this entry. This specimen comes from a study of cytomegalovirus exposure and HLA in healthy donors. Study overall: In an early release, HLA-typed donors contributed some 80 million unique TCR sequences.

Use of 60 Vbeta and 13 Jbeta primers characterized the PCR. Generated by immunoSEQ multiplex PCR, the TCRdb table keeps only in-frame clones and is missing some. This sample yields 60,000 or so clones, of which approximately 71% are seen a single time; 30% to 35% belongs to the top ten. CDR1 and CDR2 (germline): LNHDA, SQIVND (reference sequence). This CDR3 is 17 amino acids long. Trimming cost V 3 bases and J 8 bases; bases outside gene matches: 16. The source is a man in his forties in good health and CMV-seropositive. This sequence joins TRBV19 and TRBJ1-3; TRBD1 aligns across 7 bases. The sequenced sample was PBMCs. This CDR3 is CASSIFLRDRGRDTIYF. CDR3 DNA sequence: TGTGCCAGTAGTATCTTCCTCCGGGACAGAGGTCGGGACACCATATATTTT.